The entry that follows covers one T cell receptor beta chain sequence. This sample was taken from a study of radiation and T cells in renal cell carcinoma. Trimming removed 1 base at V and 3 bases at J, with 7 bases between. Germline lookup yields CDR1 SGHNT and CDR2 YENEEA. This CDR3 is built from 15 residues. The time point is: blood 2 weeks post-SBRT. Specified treatment: 15 Gy SBRT to primary tumor, nephrectomy 4 weeks later. Method: immunoSEQ multiplex PCR; TCRdb's copy keeps in-frame clones and lacks some. The table has under 150,000 clones, around four fifths seen once. The rearrangement uses TRBV11-3 and TRBJ2-6; no clear D. The source of this sequence is a woman between 55 and 75 years old with renal cell carcinoma. The material sequenced was blood, taken from a patient whose treatment included radiotherapy and nephrectomy. CDR3 nucleotide sequence: TGTGCCAGCAGCTTAGGGGGTGGTGGGGCCAACGTCCTGACTTTC. This sequence encodes CASSLGGGGANVLTF. The entire variable domain, with the rest obtained from reference TRBV11-3 and TRBJ2-6, is as follows: EAGVVQSPRYKIIEKKQPVAFWCNPISGHNTLYWYLQNLGQGPELLIRYENEEAVDDSQLPKDRFSAERLKGVDSTLKIQPAELGDSAVYLCASSLGGGGANVLTFGAGSRLTVL.